This record looks at one T cell receptor beta chain sequence and its context. This specimen belongs to a study of blood T cell repertoires in COVID-19. Across the whole study: From the United States, Italy and Spain came samples of acute and convalescent COVID-19.

Assay: immunoSEQ multiplex PCR; the TCRdb copy retains only in-frame clones and omits some. The repertoire has 250,000 to 400,000 clones, 85% to 90% of them found once; the top ten carry roughly 2.8%. Unmatched junction bases numbered 7, after V lost 6 bases and J lost 6 bases. Germline V CDR1 and CDR2: MNHNY, SVGAGI (reference sequence). This CDR3 comprises 15 residues. The sequence derives from a woman younger than 45 with COVID-19, enrolled during active disease. This rearrangement joins TRBV6-6 to TRBJ2-1; 11 positions match TRBD2. The sample comprised peripheral blood. The CDR3 DNA reads as TGTGCCAGCAGGCATCTAGCGGGGGGCCTCAATGAGCAGTTCTTC. This encodes CASRHLAGGLNEQFF.